This TCR beta chain was sequenced for a study of blood T cell repertoires in COVID-19. The assay was immunoSEQ multiplex PCR, and TCRdb's table has in-frame clones only and misses some. The sample consists of about 73,000 clones, 90% of them appearing once. The germline CDR1 and CDR2 sequences are SEHNR and FQNEAQ (reference sequence). The J segment lost 5 bases and the V segment lost 5 bases, leaving 8 bases of the junction unmatched. This CDR3 is 16 amino acids long. The sample taken for sequencing was peripheral blood. The sequence was collected from a woman aged 18 to 35 with acute or convalescent COVID-19. This chain connects TRBV7-9 to TRBJ2-2, with TRBD2 matching 10 bases. The CDR3 here is CASSPISGGKTGELFF. The CDR3 bases are TGTGCCAGCAGCCCAATTAGCGGGGGGAAAACCGGGGAGCTGTTTTTT.